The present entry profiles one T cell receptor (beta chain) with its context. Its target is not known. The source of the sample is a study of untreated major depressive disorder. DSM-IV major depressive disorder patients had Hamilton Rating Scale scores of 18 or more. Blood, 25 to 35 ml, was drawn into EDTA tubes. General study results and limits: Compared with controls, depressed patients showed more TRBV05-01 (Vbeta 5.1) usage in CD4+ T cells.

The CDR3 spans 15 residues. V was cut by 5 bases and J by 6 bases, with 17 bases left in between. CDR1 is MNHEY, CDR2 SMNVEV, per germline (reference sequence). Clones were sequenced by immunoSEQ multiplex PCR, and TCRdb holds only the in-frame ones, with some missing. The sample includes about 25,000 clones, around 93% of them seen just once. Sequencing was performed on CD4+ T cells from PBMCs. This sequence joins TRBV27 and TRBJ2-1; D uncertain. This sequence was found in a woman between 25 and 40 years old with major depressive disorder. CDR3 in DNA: TGTGCCAGCAGTCTTACAAGGGCCGCGGCCAATGAGCAGTTCTTC. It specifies CASSLTRAAANEQFF.